One sample yielded the 21 T cell receptor beta chains listed below, sequenced in a study of blood T cell repertoires in COVID-19. Generated by immunoSEQ multiplex PCR, the TCRdb table keeps only in-frame clones and is missing some. Of 250,000 to 300,000 clones in the sample, approximately 83% were seen once. The source material was PBMCs or T cells enriched from blood (not recorded which). These receptors were collected from a woman in her forties or fifties who had recovered from COVID-19.

This chain joins TRBV7-9 and TRBJ2-1, with D possibly matching TRBD2 (6 bases). The CDR3 consists of 15 residues. V was pared by 5 bases and J by 8 bases, with 19 bases between. Germline loops: CDR1 SEHNR, CDR2 FQNEAQ (reference sequence). The CDR3 DNA reads as TGTGCCAGCAGCCCGGGACTGGACTTCGGTGATGAGCAGTTCTTC. Translating gives CASSPGLDFGDEQFF. Supplemented by reference TRBV7-9 and TRBJ2-1, the full variable domain reads DTGVSQNPRHKITKRGQNVTFRCDPISEHNRLYWYRQTLGQGPEFLTYFQNEAQLEKSRLLSDRFSAERPKGSFSTLEIQRTEQGDSAMYLCASSPGLDFGDEQFFGPGTRLTVL.

This clone was seen just once. J is TRBJ2-7 and V is TRBV6-5, with D maybe TRBD1 (5 bases). CDR1 MNHEY and CDR2 SVGAGI come from the germline V gene. V gave up 0 bases and J gave up 2 bases, with 11 bases separating them. This CDR3 comprises 15 residues. CDR3 region: CASSYSPSRAYEQYF. The CDR3, as DNA: TGTGCCAGCAGTTACTCACCATCCAGGGCCTACGAGCAGTACTTC.

The chain combines TRBV5-8 with TRBJ1-6; 8 nucleotides align to TRBD1. Looked up from germline, CDR1 is SGHTS and CDR2 is YDEGEE. The CDR3 runs 18 residues. The ends lost 5 bases at V and 5 bases at J; junction bases unmatched: 15. In DNA form, the CDR3 reads TGTGCCAGCAGAAACACCCACTCCGGGACAGGCAATAATTCACCCCTCCACTTT. Its protein is CASRNTHSGTGNNSPLHF.

As to this clone: This same CDR3 is encoded by further DNA sequences in the sample. The genes are TRBV11-2 and TRBJ1-4; D not certain. Germline V gives CDR1 SGHAT, CDR2 FQNNGV. CDR3 length: 14 amino acids. V was cut by 1 base and J by 7 bases, with 10 bases left in between. The CDR3 reads CASSLGGVGEKLFF. CDR3 sequence (DNA): TGTGCCAGCAGCTTAGGAGGAGTAGGTGAAAAACTGTTTTTT.

The chain recombines TRBV4-2 with TRBJ2-3, with a possible D match to TRBD2 (6 bases). Germline CDR1 reads LGHNA; CDR2 reads YNFKEQ. CDR3 length equals 16 residues. The V end was cut by 5 bases, the J end by 1 base, with 16 bases between. The CDR3 region has the DNA TGTGCCAGCAGCATGTCTCCGACTAGAGGCACAGATACGCAGTATTTT. Translation: CASSMSPTRGTDTQYF.

The CDR3 loop is CASSLTGIATSAPTEAFF. CDR3 DNA: TGCGCCAGCAGCTTAACAGGGATAGCGACCTCAGCCCCCACTGAAGCTTTCTTT. The chain is built from TRBV5-1 and TRBJ1-1; weak D call: TRBD1 (6 bases). V shed 2 bases and J shed 4 bases, with 24 bases lying between them. The length of the CDR3 is 18 residues. Germline loops: CDR1 SGHRS, CDR2 YFSETQ.

The chain uses TRBV7-2 and TRBJ2-7; possible D gene TRBD2, 5 bases. V gave up 1 base and J gave up 9 bases, with 10 bases separating them. The CDR3 spans 12 residues. Germline loops: CDR1 SGHTA, CDR2 FQGNSA. The CDR3 DNA sequence: TGTGCCAGCAGCTTAGAAGGAGGCCGGCAGTACTTC. Protein: CASSLEGGRQYF.

This clone was seen only once. The chain recombines TRBV27 with TRBJ2-7, with 8 bases identical to TRBD1. In germline, CDR1 is MNHEY, CDR2 SMNVEV (reference sequence). J lost 6 bases, V lost 5 bases, and 9 bases had no gene match. This CDR3 is 14 amino acids long. The CDR3 DNA sequence: TGTGCCAGCAGTCTCGGACAGGGTTTAGGCGAGCAGTACTTC. Its protein is CASSLGQGLGEQYF.

V usage is TRBV27 and J usage is TRBJ1-4; the match to TRBD1 covers 11 bases. The CDR3 contains 19 residues. V lost 1 base and J lost 1; bases outside the gene matches: 8. CDR1 MNHEY and CDR2 SMNVEV come from the germline V gene (reference sequence). The CDR3 protein is CASSLFPTGTGGTNEKLFF. The CDR3 DNA follows: TGTGCCAGCAGTTTATTCCCCACCGGGACAGGGGGAACTAATGAAAAACTGTTTTTT.

The rearrangement uses TRBV27 and TRBJ1-1, with 7 bases matching TRBD1. V dropped 3 bases and J dropped 5; count of bases not matched to a gene: 6. CDR1 is MNHEY, CDR2 SMNVEV, per germline (reference sequence). The CDR3 loop spans 14 amino acids. CDR3 protein: CASSFAPRGTEAFF. CDR3 coding DNA: TGTGCCAGCAGTTTTGCCCCCAGGGGGACTGAAGCTTTCTTT.

The rearrangement uses TRBV19 and TRBJ1-6; the match to TRBD1 covers 10 bases. The length of the CDR3 is 17 residues. In germline, CDR1 is LNHDA, CDR2 SQIVND (reference sequence). Germline trimming cut 5 bases from V and 8 bases from J; bases unmatched to any gene: 12. The CDR3 DNA is TGTGCCAGTAGTGCGTGGGGAACGACAGGGGGCTATTCACCCCTCCACTTT. Translated, it gives CASSAWGTTGGYSPLHF.

This rearrangement joins TRBV19 to TRBJ1-3; D is unresolved. V lost 2 bases and J 6 bases, leaving 8 bases between the germline ends. Germline CDR1 LNHDA, CDR2 SQIVND (reference sequence). CDR3 size: 13 residues. The CDR3 sequence is CASSIPVPNTIYF. CDR3 bases: TGTGCCAGTAGTATACCGGTTCCAAACACCATATATTTT.

The J gene is TRBJ1-1, the V gene TRBV3-1 (or the pseudogene TRBV3-2); D unclear. Germline CDR1 is LGHDT and CDR2 is YNNKEL (reference sequence). The CDR3 has 16 amino acids. The V gene lost 1 base and the J gene lost 0 bases, with 12 bases spanning the gap. DNA for the CDR3: TGTGCCAGCAGCCAAGTCTGGGGAGTAATGAACACTGAAGCTTTCTTT. Protein sequence: CASSQVWGVMNTEAFF.

This chain links TRBV29-1 with TRBJ2-4, with TRBD1 matching over 7 bases. Unmatched junction bases numbered 5, after V lost 7 bases and J lost 8 bases. The CDR3 totals 11 residues. Germline V gives CDR1 SQVTM, CDR2 ANQGSEA. The CDR3 DNA reads as TGCAGCGGCGAGACAGGGTACATTCAGTACTTC. This sequence encodes CSGETGYIQYF.

The CDR3 DNA reads TGTGCCACCAGCAGAGACAGGGCGATGAACACTGAAGCTTTCTTT. Residues: CATSRDRAMNTEAFF. The chain carries TRBV15 and TRBJ1-1; D may be TRBD1 (5 bases). The CDR3 length is 15 residues. V gave up 0 bases and J gave up 0 bases, with 8 bases separating them. Germline loops: CDR1 LNHNV, CDR2 YYDKDF (reference sequence).

The CDR3 spells CASSQVWWEDYNEQFF. In nucleotides, the CDR3 is TGTGCCAGCAGCCAAGTGTGGTGGGAGGACTACAATGAGCAGTTCTTC. The chain employs TRBV3-1 (or the pseudogene TRBV3-2) and TRBJ2-1, with a tentative D call TRBD2 (6 bases). The CDR3 is 16 residues long. With 1 base removed from V and 3 bases from J, the gap between germline ends came to 13 bases. Germline assignment: CDR1 LGHDT and CDR2 YNNKEL (reference sequence).

The genes are TRBV13 and TRBJ1-2; D not resolved. Trimming took 3 bases from V and 8 from J, leaving 10 bases between them. The CDR3 extends over 12 amino acids. CDR1 is PRHDT and CDR2 is FYEKMQ in the germline V gene (reference sequence). CDR3 protein: CASSFLRYGYTF. DNA of the CDR3: TGTGCCAGCAGCTTCCTTAGATACGGCTACACCTTC.

V and J are TRBV10-2 and TRBJ1-2; TRBD1 is a possible D gene (5 bases). Germline assignment: CDR1 WSHSY and CDR2 SAAADI. The CDR3 runs 13 residues. V was clipped by 3 bases and J by 2 bases, with 7 bases between them. The CDR3 DNA reads as TGCGCCAGCAGTGACGGGGGGAACTATGGCTACACCTTC. Encoded protein: CASSDGGNYGYTF.

This chain uses TRBV5-5 with TRBJ2-7; D perhaps matches TRBD2 (6 bases). The germline V gene has CDR1 SGHKS and CDR2 YYEKEE (reference sequence). CDR3 length: 13 amino acids. The V end was cut by 2 bases, the J end by 3 bases, with 9 bases between. The CDR3 DNA reads as TGTGCCAGCAGCTTTCAGACTAGCTACGAGCAGTACTTC. Encoded protein: CASSFQTSYEQYF.

The chain has TRBV27 and TRBJ1-1; 8 bases match TRBD1. The germline V gene encodes CDR1 MNHEY and CDR2 SMNVEV (reference sequence). J was trimmed by 4 bases and V by 5 bases; bases with no gene match: 6. There are 14 residues in the CDR3. The CDR3 sequence is CASSPGGAVTEAFF. The CDR3 region has the DNA TGTGCCAGCAGTCCAGGGGGCGCGGTCACTGAAGCTTTCTTT.

This chain uses TRBV5-1 with TRBJ1-4, with 7 bases matching TRBD1. Trimming at V came to 0 bases and at J to 5 bases, leaving 1 base not matched to a gene. Germline CDR1 is SGHRS and CDR2 is YFSETQ. The CDR3 contains 14 residues. For the CDR3, the DNA is TGCGCCAGCAGCTTGGAGACAGGGAATGAAAAACTGTTTTTT. It codes for CASSLETGNEKLFF.